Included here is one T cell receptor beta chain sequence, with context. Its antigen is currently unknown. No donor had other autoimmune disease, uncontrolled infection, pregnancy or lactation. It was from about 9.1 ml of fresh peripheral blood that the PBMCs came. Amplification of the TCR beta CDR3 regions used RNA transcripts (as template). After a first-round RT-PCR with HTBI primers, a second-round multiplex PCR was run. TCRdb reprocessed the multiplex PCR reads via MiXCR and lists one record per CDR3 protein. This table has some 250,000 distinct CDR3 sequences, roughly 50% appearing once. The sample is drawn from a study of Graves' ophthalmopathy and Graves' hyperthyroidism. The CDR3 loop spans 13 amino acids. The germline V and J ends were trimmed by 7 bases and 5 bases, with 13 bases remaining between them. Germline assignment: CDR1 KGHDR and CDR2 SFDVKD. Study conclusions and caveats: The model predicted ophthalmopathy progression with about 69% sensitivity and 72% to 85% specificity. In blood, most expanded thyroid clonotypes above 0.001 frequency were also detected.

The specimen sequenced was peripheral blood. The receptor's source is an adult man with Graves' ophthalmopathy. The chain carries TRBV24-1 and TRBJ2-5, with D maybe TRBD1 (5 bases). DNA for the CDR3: TGTGCCACCAGCTTGGGGCAAGGCGAGACCCAGTACTTC. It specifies CATSLGQGETQYF.